This entry is about one T cell receptor (beta chain). The antigen remains undetermined. Terminally differentiated effector memory CD45RA+ cells were excluded by CCR7 positive selection of CD45RO-negative cells. This CDR3 comprises 13 residues. Germline values: CDR1 SEHNR, CDR2 FQNEAQ (reference sequence). V shed 5 bases and J shed 13 bases, with 18 bases lying between them. An assay was performed, and its level was deep. Genomic DNA (from each subset) was split evenly across several immunoSEQ plates. Sequencing was performed with immunoSEQ multiplex PCR; in TCRdb, only in-frame clones are kept and a portion is missing. The table has millions of clones, 90% to 95% seen once. The sample originates from a study of shared clonotypes between healthy human individuals. Study background: Each donor's CD4 naive and CD4 memory cells filled three plates apiece, CD8 naive two, and CD8 memory one.

Study-wide results and caveats: Naive subsets generally exceeded memory subsets in estimated richness.

The J gene is TRBJ2-4, the V gene TRBV7-9; either TRBD1 or TRBD2 may supply D (6 bases each). The origin of this receptor is a man aged 18 to 30 in good health. Some clones in this sample may be carry-over from other donors' samples. Sequencing was performed on naive CD8+ T cells from PBMCs. This CDR3 reads CASSTEGGQIQYF. The DNA of the CDR3 is TGTGCCAGCAGCACCGAGGGAGGACAGATACAGTACTTC.